What follows describes a single T cell receptor (beta chain). Per the germline V gene, CDR1 is SGHTA and CDR2 is FQGTGA. CDR3 size: 16 residues. V gave up 5 bases and J gave up 4 bases; unmatched junction bases: 6. Authors' methods: Amplified reference gene primers provided the basis for estimating nucleated cell counts. TCRdb keeps only in-frame clones here, not all; method: immunoSEQ multiplex PCR. That table is the source of V, J and clone size, and D and trimming were worked out from the DNA. The table records some 100,000 clones, about 90% of them present only once. The sample is drawn from a study of blood T cell repertoires in COVID-19. About the study: Sites across the United States, Italy and Spain contributed samples from acute and convalescent COVID-19. Sample material is recorded as cDNA or gDNA derived from T cells, B-cell-depleted T cells, or PBMCs.

The gene calls are TRBV7-3 and TRBJ2-1; 12 nucleotides align to TRBD2. The sample comprised peripheral blood. The source is a woman in her 70s with acute or convalescent COVID-19. The chain's CDR3 is CASSPTGTSGYNEQFF. CDR3 DNA: TGTGCCAGCAGCCCAACCGGGACTAGCGGGTACAATGAGCAGTTCTTC.